This T cell receptor beta chain was identified in a study of T cells after yellow fever vaccination. Study summary: Libraries from low-cell-number fractions were prepared with the SMART-Seq v4 Ultra Low Input RNA kit.

They built TCR cDNA with 5'RACE template switching, a step that put in a universal primer site and UMIs. One entry per CDR3 protein results from TCRdb running MiXCR on the 5' RACE reads. The sample has approximately 250,000 distinct CDR3 sequences; around 3.5% are singletons. Ten or more counts support this clonotype. Antigen unknown. CDR3 size: 13 residues. V was shortened by 1 base and J by 7 bases, with 10 bases between the two germline ends. Notes on the study in general: Few clonotypes appeared in both CD4 and CD8 compartments. Clones from primary vaccination mostly reappeared after the booster (over 95% CD4, about 85% CD8).

This receptor was obtained from a man aged 18 to 29 who received the YFV17D yellow fever vaccine. The source was PBMCs, collected 15 days after the yellow fever booster vaccination. The rearrangement uses TRBV12-3 or TRBV12-4 and TRBJ1-2; D is possibly TRBD1 (5 bases). CDR3 loop: CASSLGGVFGYTF. The CDR3 bases are TGTGCCAGCAGTTTAGGAGGGGTCTTTGGCTACACCTTC.